This TCR beta chain emerged from a study of cytomegalovirus exposure and HLA in healthy donors. Clones were sequenced by immunoSEQ multiplex PCR, and TCRdb holds only the in-frame ones, with some missing. The data show fewer than 200,000 clones, less than 90% seen once. Concerning this clone itself: Its target is unknown.

V lost 4 bases to trimming and J lost 4 bases; unmatched junction nucleotides: 10. Germline CDR1 is SQVTM and CDR2 is ANQGSEA. This CDR3 contains 15 residues. Findings and caveats of the study: Cytomegalovirus status was reportedly diagnosed by the classifier with high specificity and sensitivity. In vitro checks showed that a few CMV-associated chains really do target CMV antigens. Roughly 170 TCR beta chains were listed as cytomegalovirus-associated.

Sequencing was carried out using PBMCs. V gene TRBV29-1 combines with J gene TRBJ2-1; 7 bases agree with TRBD2. The TCR sequence derives from a woman younger than 45 in good health and CMV-seronegative. The CDR3 spells CSVGPSGEEYNEQFF. In DNA, the CDR3 is TGCAGCGTTGGCCCTAGCGGTGAAGAGTACAATGAGCAGTTCTTC.